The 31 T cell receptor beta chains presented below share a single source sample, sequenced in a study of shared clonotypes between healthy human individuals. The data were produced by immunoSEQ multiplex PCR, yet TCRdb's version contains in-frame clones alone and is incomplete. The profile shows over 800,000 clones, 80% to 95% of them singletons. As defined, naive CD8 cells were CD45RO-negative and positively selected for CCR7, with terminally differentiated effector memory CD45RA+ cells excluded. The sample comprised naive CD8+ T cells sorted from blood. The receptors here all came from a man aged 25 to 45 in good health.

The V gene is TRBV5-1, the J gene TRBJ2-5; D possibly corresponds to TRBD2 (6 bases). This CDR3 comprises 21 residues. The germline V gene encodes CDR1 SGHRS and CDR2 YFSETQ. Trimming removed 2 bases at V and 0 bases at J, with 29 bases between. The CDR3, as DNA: TGCGCCAGCAGCTTTGAATTGACGGGACTCGCGACGCGAGGCAACCAAGAGACCCAGTACTTC. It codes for CASSFELTGLATRGNQETQYF.

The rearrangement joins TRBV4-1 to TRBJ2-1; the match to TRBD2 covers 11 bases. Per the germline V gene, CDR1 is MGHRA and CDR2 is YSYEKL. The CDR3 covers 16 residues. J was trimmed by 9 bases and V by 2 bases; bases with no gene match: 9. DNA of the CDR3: TGCGCCAGCAGCCAATCTACTAGCGGGAGCCCCGGTGAGCAGTTCTTC. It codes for CASSQSTSGSPGEQFF.

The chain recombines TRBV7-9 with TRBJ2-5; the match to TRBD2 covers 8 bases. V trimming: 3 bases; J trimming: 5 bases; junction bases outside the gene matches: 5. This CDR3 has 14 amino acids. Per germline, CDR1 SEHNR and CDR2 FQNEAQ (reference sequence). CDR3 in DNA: TGTGCCAGCAGCTTGGGACTAGGTACGGAGACCCAGTACTTC. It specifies CASSLGLGTETQYF.

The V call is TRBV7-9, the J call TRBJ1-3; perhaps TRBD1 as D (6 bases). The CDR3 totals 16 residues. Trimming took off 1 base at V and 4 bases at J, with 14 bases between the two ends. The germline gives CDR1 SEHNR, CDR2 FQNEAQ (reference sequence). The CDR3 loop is CASSLGGLADGNTIYF. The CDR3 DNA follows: TGTGCCAGCAGCTTAGGGGGGCTGGCAGACGGAAACACCATATATTTT.

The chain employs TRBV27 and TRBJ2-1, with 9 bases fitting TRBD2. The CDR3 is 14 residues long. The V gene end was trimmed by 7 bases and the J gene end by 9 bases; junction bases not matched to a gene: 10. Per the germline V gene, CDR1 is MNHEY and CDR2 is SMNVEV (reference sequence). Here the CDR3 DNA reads TGTGCCAGCACGTTAGCGGGAGCCAGTCGTGAGCAGTTCTTC. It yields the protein CASTLAGASREQFF.

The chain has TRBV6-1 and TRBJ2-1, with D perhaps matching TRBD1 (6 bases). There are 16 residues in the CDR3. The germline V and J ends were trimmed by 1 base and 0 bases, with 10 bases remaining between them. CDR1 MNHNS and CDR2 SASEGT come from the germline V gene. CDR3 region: CASSEGRGFSYNEQFF. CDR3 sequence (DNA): TGTGCCAGCAGTGAAGGCAGGGGATTCTCCTACAATGAGCAGTTCTTC.

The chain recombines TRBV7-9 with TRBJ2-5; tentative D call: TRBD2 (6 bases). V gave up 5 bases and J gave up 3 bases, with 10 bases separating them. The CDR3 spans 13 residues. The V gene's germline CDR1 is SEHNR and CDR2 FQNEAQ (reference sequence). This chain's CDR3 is CASSGSGKETQYF. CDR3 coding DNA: TGTGCCAGCAGCGGTAGCGGCAAAGAGACCCAGTACTTC.

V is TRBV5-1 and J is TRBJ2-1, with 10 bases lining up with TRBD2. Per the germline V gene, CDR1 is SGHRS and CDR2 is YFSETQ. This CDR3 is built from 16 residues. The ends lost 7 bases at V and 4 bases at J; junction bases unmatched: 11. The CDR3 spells CASGANPSGSYNEQFF. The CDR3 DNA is TGCGCCAGCGGGGCTAATCCTAGCGGGAGTTACAATGAGCAGTTCTTC. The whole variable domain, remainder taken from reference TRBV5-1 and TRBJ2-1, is KAGVTQTPRYLIKTRGQQVTLSCSPISGHRSVSWYQQTPGQGLQFLFEYFSETQRNKGNFPGRFSGRQFSNSRSEMNVSTLELGDSALYLCASGANPSGSYNEQFFGPGTRLTVL.

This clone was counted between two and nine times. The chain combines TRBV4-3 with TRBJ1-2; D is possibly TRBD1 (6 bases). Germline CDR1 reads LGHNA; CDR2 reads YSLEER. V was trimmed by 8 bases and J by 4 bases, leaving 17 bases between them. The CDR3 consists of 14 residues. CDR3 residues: CASGKGGSSYGYTF. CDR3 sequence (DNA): TGCGCCAGCGGCAAGGGGGGCAGCAGCTATGGCTACACCTTC.

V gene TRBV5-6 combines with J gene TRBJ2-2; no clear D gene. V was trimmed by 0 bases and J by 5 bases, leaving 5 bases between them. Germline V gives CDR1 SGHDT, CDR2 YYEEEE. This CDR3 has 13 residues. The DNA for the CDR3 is TGTGCCAGCAGCTTGGTTAGGACCGGGGAGCTGTTTTTT. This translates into CASSLVRTGELFF.

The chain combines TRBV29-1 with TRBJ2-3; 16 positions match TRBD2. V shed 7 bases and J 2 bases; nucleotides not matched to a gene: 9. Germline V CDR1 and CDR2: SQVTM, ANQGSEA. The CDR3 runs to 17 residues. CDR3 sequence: CSAGSGLAGGDTDTQYF. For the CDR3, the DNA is TGCAGCGCAGGATCGGGACTAGCGGGAGGGGACACAGATACGCAGTATTTT.

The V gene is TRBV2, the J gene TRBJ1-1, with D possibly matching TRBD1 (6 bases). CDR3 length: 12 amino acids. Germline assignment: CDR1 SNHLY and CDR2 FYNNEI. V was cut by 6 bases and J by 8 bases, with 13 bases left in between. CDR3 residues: CASRNRVLEAFF. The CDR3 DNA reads TGTGCCAGCAGAAACAGGGTTTTAGAAGCTTTCTTT.

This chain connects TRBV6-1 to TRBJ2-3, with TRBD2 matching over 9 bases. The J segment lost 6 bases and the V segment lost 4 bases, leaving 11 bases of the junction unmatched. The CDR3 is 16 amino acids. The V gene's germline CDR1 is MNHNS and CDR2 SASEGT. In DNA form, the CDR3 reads TGTGCCAGCAGTGGGAGGACTAGCGCCGATGTGGATACGCAGTATTTT. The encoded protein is CASSGRTSADVDTQYF.

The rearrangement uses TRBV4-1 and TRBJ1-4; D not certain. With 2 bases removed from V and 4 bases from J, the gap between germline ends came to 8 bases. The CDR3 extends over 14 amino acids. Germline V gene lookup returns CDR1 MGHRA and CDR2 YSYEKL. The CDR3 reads CASSQKQFNEKLFF. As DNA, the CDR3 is TGCGCCAGCAGCCAAAAACAGTTTAATGAAAAACTGTTTTTT.

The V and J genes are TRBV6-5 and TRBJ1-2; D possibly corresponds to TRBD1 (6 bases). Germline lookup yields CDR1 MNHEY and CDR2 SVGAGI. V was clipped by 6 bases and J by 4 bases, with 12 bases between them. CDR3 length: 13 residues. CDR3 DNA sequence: TGTGCCAGCAGCCTAGGGACAATCTATGGCTACACCTTC. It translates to CASSLGTIYGYTF.

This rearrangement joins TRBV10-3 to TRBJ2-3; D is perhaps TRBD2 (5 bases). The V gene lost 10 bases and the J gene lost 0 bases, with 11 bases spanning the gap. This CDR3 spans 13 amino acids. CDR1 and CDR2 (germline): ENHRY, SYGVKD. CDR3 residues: CATLGESTDTQYF. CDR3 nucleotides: TGTGCCACCCTCGGGGAGAGCACAGATACGCAGTATTTT.

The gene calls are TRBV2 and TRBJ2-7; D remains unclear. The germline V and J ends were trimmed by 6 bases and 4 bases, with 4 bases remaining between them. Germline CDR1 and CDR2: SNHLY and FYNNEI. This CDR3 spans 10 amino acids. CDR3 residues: CASREYEQYF. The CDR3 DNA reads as TGTGCCAGCAGGGAATACGAGCAGTACTTC.

The CDR3: CASSFSGAHYEQYF. The CDR3 region has the DNA TGTGCCAGCAGTTTTAGCGGAGCCCACTACGAGCAGTACTTC. V usage is TRBV28 and J usage is TRBJ2-7; a possible D gene is TRBD2 (6 bases). Germline V CDR1 and CDR2: MDHEN, SYDVKM. The length of the CDR3 is 14 residues. Trimming stripped 3 bases from V and 3 bases from J, with 12 bases between.

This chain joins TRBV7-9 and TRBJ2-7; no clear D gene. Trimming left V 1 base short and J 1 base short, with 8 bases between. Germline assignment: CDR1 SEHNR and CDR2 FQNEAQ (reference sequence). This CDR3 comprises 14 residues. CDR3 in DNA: TGTGCCAGCAGCTTAGATCTGGGGTCCTACGAGCAGTACTTC. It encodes CASSLDLGSYEQYF.

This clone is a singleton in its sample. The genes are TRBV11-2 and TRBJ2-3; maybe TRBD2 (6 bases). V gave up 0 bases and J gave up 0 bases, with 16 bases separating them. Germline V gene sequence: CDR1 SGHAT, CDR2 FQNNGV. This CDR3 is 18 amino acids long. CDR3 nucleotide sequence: TGTGCCAGCAGCTTAGATTTTCCGGGAGAGATTAGCACAGATACGCAGTATTTT. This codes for CASSLDFPGEISTDTQYF.

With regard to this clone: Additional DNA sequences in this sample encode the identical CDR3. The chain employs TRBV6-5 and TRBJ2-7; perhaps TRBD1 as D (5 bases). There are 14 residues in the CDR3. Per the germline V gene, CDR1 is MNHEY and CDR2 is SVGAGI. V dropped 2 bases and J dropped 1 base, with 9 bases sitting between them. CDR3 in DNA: TGTGCCAGCAGTTACGTGGCAGGGTCCTACGAGCAGTACTTC. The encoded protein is CASSYVAGSYEQYF.

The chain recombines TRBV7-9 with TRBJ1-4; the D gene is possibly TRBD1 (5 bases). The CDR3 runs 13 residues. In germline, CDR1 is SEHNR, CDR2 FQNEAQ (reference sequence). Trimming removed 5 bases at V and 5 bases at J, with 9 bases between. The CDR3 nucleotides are TGTGCCAGCAGCGGACCAGGGAATGAAAAACTGTTTTTT. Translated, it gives CASSGPGNEKLFF.

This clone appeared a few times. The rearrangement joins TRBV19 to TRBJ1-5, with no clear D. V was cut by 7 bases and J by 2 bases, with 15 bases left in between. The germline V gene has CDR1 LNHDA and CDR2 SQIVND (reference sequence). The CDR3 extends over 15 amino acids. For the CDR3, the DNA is TGTGCCAGTATCCGGGGTACATATGGCAATCAGCCCCAGCATTTT. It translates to CASIRGTYGNQPQHF.

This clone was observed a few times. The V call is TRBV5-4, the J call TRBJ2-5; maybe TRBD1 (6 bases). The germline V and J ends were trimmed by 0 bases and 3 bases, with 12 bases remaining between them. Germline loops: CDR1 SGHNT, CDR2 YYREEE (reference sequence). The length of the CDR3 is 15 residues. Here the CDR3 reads CASSLAGEGEETQYF. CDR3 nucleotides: TGTGCCAGCAGCTTGGCTGGTGAGGGGGAAGAGACCCAGTACTTC.

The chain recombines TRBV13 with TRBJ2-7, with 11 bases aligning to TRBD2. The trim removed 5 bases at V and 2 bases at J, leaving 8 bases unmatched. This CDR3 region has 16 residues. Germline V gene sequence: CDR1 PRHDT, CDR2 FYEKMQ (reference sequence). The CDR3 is CASSPPLAGGTYEQYF. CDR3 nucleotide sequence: TGTGCCAGCAGCCCCCCCCTAGCGGGAGGAACCTACGAGCAGTACTTC.

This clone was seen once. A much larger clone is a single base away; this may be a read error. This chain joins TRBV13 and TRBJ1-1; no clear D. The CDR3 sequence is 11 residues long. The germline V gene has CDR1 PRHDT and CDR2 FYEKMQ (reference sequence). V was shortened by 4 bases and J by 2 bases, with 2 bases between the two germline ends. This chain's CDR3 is CASSSNTEAFF. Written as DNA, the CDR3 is TGTGCCAGCAGCTCCAACACTGAAGCTTTCTTT. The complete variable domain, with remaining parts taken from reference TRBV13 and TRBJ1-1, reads AAGVIQSPRHLIKEKRETATLKCYPIPRHDTVYWYQQGPGQDPQFLISFYEKMQSDKGSIPDRFSAQQFSDYHSELNMSSLELGDSALYFCASSSNTEAFFGQGTRLTVV.

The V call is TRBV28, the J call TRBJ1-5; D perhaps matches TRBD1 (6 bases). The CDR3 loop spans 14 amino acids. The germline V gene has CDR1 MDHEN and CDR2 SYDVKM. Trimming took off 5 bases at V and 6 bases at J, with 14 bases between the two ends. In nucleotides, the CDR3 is TGTGCCAGCAGTCCCCGGCAGGGGATTCAGCCCCAGCATTTT. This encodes CASSPRQGIQPQHF. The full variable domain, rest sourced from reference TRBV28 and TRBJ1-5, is DVKVTQSSRYLVKRTGEKVFLECVQDMDHENMFWYRQDPGLGLRLIYFSYDVKMKEKGDIPEGYSVSREKKERFSLILESASTNQTSMYLCASSPRQGIQPQHFGDGTRLSIL.

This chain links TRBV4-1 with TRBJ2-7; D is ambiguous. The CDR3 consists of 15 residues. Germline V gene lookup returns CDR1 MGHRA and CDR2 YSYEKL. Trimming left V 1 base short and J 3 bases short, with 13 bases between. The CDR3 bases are TGCGCCAGCAGCCAAGTGGAAGGGATTCGCTACGAGCAGTACTTC. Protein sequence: CASSQVEGIRYEQYF.

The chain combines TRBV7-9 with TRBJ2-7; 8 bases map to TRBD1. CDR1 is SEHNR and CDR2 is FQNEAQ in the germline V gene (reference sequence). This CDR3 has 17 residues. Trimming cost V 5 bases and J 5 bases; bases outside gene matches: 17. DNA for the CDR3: TGTGCCAGCAGCAAATCCCCCGAGGACAGGGTCGTCCACGAGCAGTACTTC. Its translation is CASSKSPEDRVVHEQYF.

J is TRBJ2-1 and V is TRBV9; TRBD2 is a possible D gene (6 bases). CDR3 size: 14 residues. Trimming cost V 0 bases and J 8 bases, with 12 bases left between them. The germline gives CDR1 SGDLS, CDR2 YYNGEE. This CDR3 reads CASSVGGVSDEQFF. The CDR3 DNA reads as TGTGCCAGCAGCGTAGGGGGGGTCTCGGATGAGCAGTTCTTC.

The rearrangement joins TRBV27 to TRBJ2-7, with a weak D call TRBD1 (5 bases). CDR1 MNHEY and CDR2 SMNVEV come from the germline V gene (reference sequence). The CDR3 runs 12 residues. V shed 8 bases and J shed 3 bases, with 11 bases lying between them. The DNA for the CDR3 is TGTGCCAGCGGGCAGGGCGGCTACGAGCAGTACTTC. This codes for CASGQGGYEQYF.